The 22 T cell receptor beta chains listed next were all sequenced from one sample in a study of blood T cell repertoires in COVID-19. The assay was immunoSEQ multiplex PCR, and TCRdb's table has in-frame clones only and misses some. The sample gives about 120,000 clones, about nine tenths of which show up once; 25% to 30% is in the top ten. Sequencing was carried out using peripheral blood. All receptors derive from a woman in her 70s with acute or convalescent COVID-19.

This clone was counted only a few times. V and J are TRBV19 and TRBJ2-7, with 7 bases that match TRBD1. CDR1 and CDR2 (germline): LNHDA, SQIVND (reference sequence). V trimming: 1 base; J trimming: 2 bases; junction bases outside the gene matches: 5. The CDR3 totals 15 residues. CDR3 amino acids: CASSIAAGGAYEQYF. In DNA, the CDR3 is TGTGCCAGTAGTATAGCGGCAGGGGGAGCCTACGAGCAGTACTTC.

In its sample, this clone was seen once. The chain carries TRBV5-1 and TRBJ1-2; 9 bases agree with TRBD1. V lost 3 bases and J lost 1; bases outside the gene matches: 4. The germline gives CDR1 SGHRS, CDR2 YFSETQ. CDR3 length: 15 residues. This CDR3 is CASSYMTGGNYGYTF. In nucleotides, the CDR3 is TGCGCCAGCAGCTACATGACAGGGGGTAACTATGGCTACACCTTC.

The chain has TRBV10-2 and TRBJ1-1; 9 positions agree with TRBD1. The germline CDR1 and CDR2 sequences are WSHSY and SAAADI. The CDR3 sequence is 13 residues long. J lost 5 bases, V lost 7 bases, and 5 bases had no gene match. The CDR3 sequence: CASIIDRGTEAFF. The CDR3 region has the DNA TGCGCCAGCATAATCGACAGGGGGACTGAAGCTTTCTTT.

J is TRBJ2-7 and V is TRBV2, with D hard to call. Trimming stripped 3 bases from V and 6 bases from J, with 9 bases between. The CDR3 spans 12 residues. CDR1 and CDR2 (germline): SNHLY, FYNNEI. CDR3 sequence: CASSELPSEQYF. The CDR3 nucleotides read TGTGCCAGCAGTGAGTTGCCCAGCGAGCAGTACTTC.

The chain is built from TRBV2 and TRBJ2-5; tentative D call: TRBD2 (7 bases). V was clipped by 5 bases and J by 5 bases, with 12 bases between them. The germline V gene has CDR1 SNHLY and CDR2 FYNNEI. CDR3 length: 13 residues. The CDR3 region has the DNA TGTGCCAGCAGTTGGGGGGGCCGGGAGACCCAGTACTTC. Its translation: CASSWGGRETQYF.

This clone was detected a few times. The chain employs TRBV7-9 and TRBJ1-2; D is perhaps TRBD1 (6 bases). V lost 5 bases, J lost 8 bases, and 18 bases lay in between. The CDR3 contains 14 residues. Germline V gene sequence: CDR1 SEHNR, CDR2 FQNEAQ (reference sequence). CDR3 DNA sequence: TGTGCCAGCAGCAACACACAGGGTTCGAACGGCTACACCTTC. Residues: CASSNTQGSNGYTF.

The V gene is TRBV7-3, the J gene TRBJ2-5; 12 bases line up with TRBD2. Germline lookup yields CDR1 SGHTA and CDR2 FQGTGA. V lost 5 bases and J lost 3; bases outside the gene matches: 4. This CDR3 is built from 15 residues. The CDR3 sequence is CASSPSGGAEETQYF. CDR3 sequence (DNA): TGTGCCAGCAGCCCTAGCGGGGGGGCCGAAGAGACCCAGTACTTC. Combining the CDR3 with reference TRBV7-3 and TRBJ2-5 gives the whole variable domain GAGVSQTPSNKVTEKGKYVELRCDPISGHTALYWYRQSLGQGPEFLIYFQGTGAADDSGLPNDRFFAVRPEGSVSTLKIQRTERGDSAVYLCASSPSGGAEETQYFGPGTRLLVL.

The rearrangement joins TRBV5-1 to TRBJ1-5; unclear D gene. This CDR3 region has 15 residues. The germline V gene encodes CDR1 SGHRS and CDR2 YFSETQ. Trimming shortened V by 2 bases and J by 0 bases, and 9 bases separated the two germline ends. CDR3: CASSLMGDSNQPQHF. The CDR3 DNA is TGCGCCAGCAGCTTAATGGGAGATAGCAATCAGCCCCAGCATTTT.

This chain's CDR3 is CASSPGLAGLQETQYF. CDR3 nucleotide sequence: TGTGCCAGCAGTCCCGGACTAGCGGGGCTCCAAGAGACCCAGTACTTC. V and J are TRBV28 and TRBJ2-5, with TRBD2 identical over 12 bases. From germline, CDR1 is MDHEN and CDR2 SYDVKM. Trimming cost V 5 bases and J 1 base; bases outside gene matches: 5. The CDR3 spans 16 residues.

The rearrangement uses TRBV28 and TRBJ1-1; TRBD1 is a possible D gene (6 bases). The CDR3 length is 15 residues. Germline assignment: CDR1 MDHEN and CDR2 SYDVKM. Between the trimmed V and J ends, which lost 1 base and 4 bases, there was a span of 13 bases. CDR3 DNA: TGTGCCAGCAGTTTATCGAGGGGGTCGGGCACTGAAGCTTTCTTT. Protein sequence: CASSLSRGSGTEAFF.

V and J are TRBV11-3 and TRBJ2-7, with 10 bases identical to TRBD2. Looked up from germline, CDR1 is SGHNT and CDR2 is YENEEA. This CDR3 is built from 14 residues. The junction had 5 bases not matched to a gene; V was cut back by 3 bases and J by 6 bases. The CDR3: CASSFSGGAAEQYF. CDR3 nucleotide sequence: TGTGCCAGCAGCTTCAGCGGGGGGGCCGCCGAGCAGTACTTC.

The CDR3 coding sequence is TGCGCCAGCAGCGGCCGGGACAGCCTAAATGAAAAACTGTTTTTT. Translation gives CASSGRDSLNEKLFF. The V gene is TRBV5-1, the J gene TRBJ1-4; 7 bases map to TRBD1. The germline gives CDR1 SGHRS, CDR2 YFSETQ. This CDR3 spans 15 amino acids. With 4 bases clipped from V and 5 bases from J, the junction kept 8 bases outside the gene matches.

The chain combines TRBV13 with TRBJ2-7, with D hard to call. The V and J ends lost 0 bases and 5 bases respectively, with 14 bases between them. The CDR3 totals 15 residues. Germline CDR1 PRHDT, CDR2 FYEKMQ (reference sequence). The CDR3 spells CASSLGPGMENEQYF. CDR3 bases: TGTGCCAGCAGCTTAGGCCCGGGTATGGAGAACGAGCAGTACTTC.

The V gene is TRBV7-2, the J gene TRBJ1-1, with no clear D. The CDR3 is 15 amino acids. V lost 5 bases and J lost 10, with 23 bases in between. In germline, CDR1 is SGHTA, CDR2 FQGNSA. As DNA, the CDR3 is TGTGCCAGCAGCCAGACCCCGACCCAGCCCCAGGTAGCTTTCTTT. Translation gives CASSQTPTQPQVAFF.

The rearrangement uses TRBV5-5 and TRBJ2-7; tentative D call: TRBD1 (5 bases). The CDR3 spans 13 residues. Germline CDR1 SGHKS, CDR2 YYEKEE (reference sequence). The V end lost 3 bases, the J end lost 0 bases, and 7 bases lay between the germline ends. CDR3 protein: CASSSTVSYEQYF. Here the CDR3 DNA reads TGTGCCAGCAGCTCGACAGTCTCCTACGAGCAGTACTTC.

The V call is TRBV10-1, the J call TRBJ2-3; 10 nucleotides match TRBD2. With 6 bases clipped from V and 7 bases from J, the junction kept 7 bases outside the gene matches. Germline values: CDR1 WNHNN, CDR2 SYGVQD (reference sequence). The CDR3 is 14 residues long. CDR3 in amino acids: CASSELAGGHTQYF. As DNA, the CDR3 is TGCGCCAGCAGCGAATTAGCGGGGGGCCATACGCAGTATTTT.

The chain recombines TRBV2 with TRBJ1-4; unclear D gene. The CDR3 covers 15 residues. Trimming took 5 bases from V and 0 from J, leaving 10 bases between them. From germline, CDR1 is SNHLY and CDR2 FYNNEI. The CDR3 nucleotides read TGTGCCAGCAGTAATTACAGAGCAACTAATGAAAAACTGTTTTTT. As protein: CASSNYRATNEKLFF.

The chain links TRBV29-1 to TRBJ1-5; D is unresolved. This CDR3 has 10 residues. Trimming took 6 bases from V and 4 from J, leaving 4 bases between them. CDR1 and CDR2 from the germline V gene are SQVTM and ANQGSEA. CDR3 nucleotide sequence: TGCAGCGTCAAAAATCAGCCCCAGCATTTT. Translated, it gives CSVKNQPQHF.

Worth noting for this clone: This specimen includes other DNA sequences encoding the same CDR3. The DNA for the CDR3 is TGTGCCAGCAGCCAGGGAGCTGGGGGCAATCAGCCCCAGCATTTT. It is translated as CASSQGAGGNQPQHF. The rearrangement joins TRBV3-1 (or the pseudogene TRBV3-2) to TRBJ1-5; D gene uncertain. This CDR3 has 15 residues. The germline V gene encodes CDR1 LGHDT and CDR2 YNNKEL (reference sequence). The V end was cut by 3 bases, the J end by 2 bases, with 11 bases between.

The chain carries TRBV19 and TRBJ1-3; D unresolved. Germline CDR1 and CDR2: LNHDA and SQIVND (reference sequence). V was clipped by 7 bases and J by 1 base, with 17 bases between them. This CDR3 is built from 16 residues. The CDR3 loop is CASTPWRVLSGNTIYF. The CDR3 coding sequence is TGTGCCAGTACCCCCTGGCGGGTTCTATCTGGAAACACCATATATTTT.

This chain joins TRBV21-1 and TRBJ1-1. TRBV21-1 has pseudogene status. The length of the CDR3 is 16 residues. CDR3 bases: TGTGCCAGCAGCGCAAAGGAGGGCAGGGCGGGAACTGAAGCTTTCTTT. The encoded protein is CASSAKEGRAGTEAFF.

V gene TRBV28 combines with J gene TRBJ2-7, with 9 nucleotides matching TRBD1. V gave up 6 bases and J gave up 1 base; unmatched junction bases: 10. This CDR3 is built from 16 residues. Germline CDR1 MDHEN, CDR2 SYDVKM. CDR3 in amino acids: CASSSMGQGRSYEQYF. CDR3 DNA sequence: TGTGCCAGCAGCTCGATGGGACAGGGTCGGTCCTACGAGCAGTACTTC.